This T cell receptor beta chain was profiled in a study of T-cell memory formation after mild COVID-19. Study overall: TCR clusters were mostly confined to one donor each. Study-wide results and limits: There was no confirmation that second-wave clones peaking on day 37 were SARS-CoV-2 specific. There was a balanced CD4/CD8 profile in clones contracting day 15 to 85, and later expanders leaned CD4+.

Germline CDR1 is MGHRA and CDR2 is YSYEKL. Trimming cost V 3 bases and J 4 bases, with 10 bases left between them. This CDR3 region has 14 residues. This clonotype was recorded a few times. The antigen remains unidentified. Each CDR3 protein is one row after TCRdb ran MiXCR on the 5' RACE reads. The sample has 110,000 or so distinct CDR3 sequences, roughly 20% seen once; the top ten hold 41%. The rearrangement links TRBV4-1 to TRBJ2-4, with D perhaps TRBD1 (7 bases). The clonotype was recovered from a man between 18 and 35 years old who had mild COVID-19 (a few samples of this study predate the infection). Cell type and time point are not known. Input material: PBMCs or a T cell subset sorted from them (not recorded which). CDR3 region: CASSQQGGKNIQYF. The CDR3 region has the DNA TGCGCCAGCAGCCAGCAGGGGGGTAAAAACATTCAGTACTTC.